The T cell receptor beta chain described here comes from a study of shared clonotypes between healthy human individuals. Subsets obtained from CD4+ cells comprised CD45RA+ naive and CD45RA-negative memory cells. Trimming stripped 0 bases from V and 6 bases from J, with 7 bases between. Germline V gene lookup returns CDR1 SGHNT and CDR2 YYREEE (reference sequence). The CDR3 consists of 13 residues. The method was immunoSEQ multiplex PCR; TCRdb's version includes in-frame clones alone and lacks a portion of them. The sample contains roughly 2,300,000 clones, around 90% of which appear only once. The TCR comes from a man younger than 35 in good health. Some clones in this sample may be carry-over from other donors' samples. The V call is TRBV5-4, the J call TRBJ2-1; D ambiguous. Input material: naive CD4+ T cells from PBMCs. Subset of the sample: CD45RA+ positively selected. The CDR3 DNA is TGTGCCAGCAGCTTGGACGGTCGCAATGAGCAGTTCTTC. It is translated as CASSLDGRNEQFF.